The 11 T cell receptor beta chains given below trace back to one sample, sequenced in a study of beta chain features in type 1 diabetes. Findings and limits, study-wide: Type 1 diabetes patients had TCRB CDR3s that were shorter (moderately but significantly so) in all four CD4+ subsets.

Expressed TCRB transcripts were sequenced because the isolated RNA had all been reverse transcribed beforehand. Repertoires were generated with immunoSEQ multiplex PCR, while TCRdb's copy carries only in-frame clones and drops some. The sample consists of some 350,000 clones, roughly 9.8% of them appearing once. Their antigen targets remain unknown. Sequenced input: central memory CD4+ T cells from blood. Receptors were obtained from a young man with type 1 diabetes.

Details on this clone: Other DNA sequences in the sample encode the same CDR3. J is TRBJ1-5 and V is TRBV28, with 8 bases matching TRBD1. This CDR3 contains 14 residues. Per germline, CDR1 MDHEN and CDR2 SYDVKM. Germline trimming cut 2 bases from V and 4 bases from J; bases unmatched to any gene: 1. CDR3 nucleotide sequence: TGTGCCAGCAGTTTAGGACAGGGAAATCAGCCCCAGCATTTT. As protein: CASSLGQGNQPQHF. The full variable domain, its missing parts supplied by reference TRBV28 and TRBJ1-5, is DVKVTQSSRYLVKRTGEKVFLECVQDMDHENMFWYRQDPGLGLRLIYFSYDVKMKEKGDIPEGYSVSREKKERFSLILESASTNQTSMYLCASSLGQGNQPQHFGDGTRLSIL.

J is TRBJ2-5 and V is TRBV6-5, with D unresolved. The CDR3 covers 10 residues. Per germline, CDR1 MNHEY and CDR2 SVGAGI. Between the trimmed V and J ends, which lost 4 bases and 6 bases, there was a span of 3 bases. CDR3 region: CASSSKTQYF. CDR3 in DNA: TGTGCCAGCAGTTCGAAGACCCAGTACTTC.

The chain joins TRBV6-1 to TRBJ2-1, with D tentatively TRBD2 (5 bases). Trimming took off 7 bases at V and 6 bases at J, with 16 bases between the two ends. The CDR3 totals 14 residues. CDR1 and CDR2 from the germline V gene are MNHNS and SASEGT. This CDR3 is CASTSGRTSNEQFF. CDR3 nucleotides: TGTGCCAGCACGTCCGGACGGACTTCCAATGAGCAGTTCTTC.

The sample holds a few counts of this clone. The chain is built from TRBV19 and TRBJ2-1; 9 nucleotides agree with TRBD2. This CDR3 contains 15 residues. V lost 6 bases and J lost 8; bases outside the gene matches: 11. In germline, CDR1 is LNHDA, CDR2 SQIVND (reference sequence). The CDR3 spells CASRPWAGGRYEQFF. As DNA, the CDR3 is TGTGCCAGTAGACCCTGGGCGGGAGGGCGATATGAGCAGTTCTTC.

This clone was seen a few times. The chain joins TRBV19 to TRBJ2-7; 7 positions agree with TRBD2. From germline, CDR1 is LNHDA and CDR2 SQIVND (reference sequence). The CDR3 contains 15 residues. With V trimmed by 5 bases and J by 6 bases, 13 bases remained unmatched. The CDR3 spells CASSSTRDYLREQYF. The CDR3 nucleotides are TGTGCCAGTAGTTCAACCCGGGACTACCTCCGCGAGCAGTACTTC.

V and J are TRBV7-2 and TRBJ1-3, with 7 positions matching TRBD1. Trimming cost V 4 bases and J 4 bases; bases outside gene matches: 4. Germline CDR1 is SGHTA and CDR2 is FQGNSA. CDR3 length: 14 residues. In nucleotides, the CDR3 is TGTGCCAGCAGCTCGACAGGGCTGGGAAACACCATATATTTT. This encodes CASSSTGLGNTIYF.

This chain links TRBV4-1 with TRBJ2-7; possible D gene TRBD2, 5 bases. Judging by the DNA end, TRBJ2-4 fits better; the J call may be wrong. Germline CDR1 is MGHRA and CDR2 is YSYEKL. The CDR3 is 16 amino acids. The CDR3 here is CASSHALRARGNIQYF. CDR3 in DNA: TGCGCCAGCAGCCATGCTTTGCGGGCTAGAGGTAACATTCAGTACTTC.

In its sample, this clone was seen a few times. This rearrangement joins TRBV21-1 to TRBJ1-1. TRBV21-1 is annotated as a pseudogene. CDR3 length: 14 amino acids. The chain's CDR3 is CASGCERMNTEAFF. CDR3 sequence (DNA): TGTGCCAGCGGGTGCGAGCGTATGAACACTGAAGCTTTCTTT.

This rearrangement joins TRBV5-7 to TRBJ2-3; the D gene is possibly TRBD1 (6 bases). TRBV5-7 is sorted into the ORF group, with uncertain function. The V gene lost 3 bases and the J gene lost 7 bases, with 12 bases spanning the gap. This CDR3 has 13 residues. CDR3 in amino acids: CASSSHRAYTQYF. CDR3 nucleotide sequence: TGTGCCAGCAGCTCCCACAGGGCTTATACGCAGTATTTT.

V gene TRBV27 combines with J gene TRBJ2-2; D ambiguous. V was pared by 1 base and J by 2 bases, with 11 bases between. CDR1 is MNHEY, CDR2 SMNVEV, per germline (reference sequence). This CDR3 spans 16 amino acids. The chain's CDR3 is CASSLYPDINTGELFF. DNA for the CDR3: TGTGCCAGCAGTTTATACCCCGACATTAACACCGGGGAGCTGTTTTTT.

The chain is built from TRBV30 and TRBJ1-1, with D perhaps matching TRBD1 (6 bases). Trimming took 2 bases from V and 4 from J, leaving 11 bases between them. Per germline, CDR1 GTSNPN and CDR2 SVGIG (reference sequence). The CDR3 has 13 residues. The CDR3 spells CAWSIGGVTEAFF. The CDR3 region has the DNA TGTGCCTGGAGTATAGGGGGAGTCACTGAAGCTTTCTTT. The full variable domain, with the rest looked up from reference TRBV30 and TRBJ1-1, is SQTIHQWPATLVQPVGSPLSLECTVEGTSNPNLYWYRQAAGRGLQLLFYSVGIGQISSEVPQNLSASRPQDRQFILSSKKLLLSDSGFYLCAWSIGGVTEAFFGQGTRLTVV.